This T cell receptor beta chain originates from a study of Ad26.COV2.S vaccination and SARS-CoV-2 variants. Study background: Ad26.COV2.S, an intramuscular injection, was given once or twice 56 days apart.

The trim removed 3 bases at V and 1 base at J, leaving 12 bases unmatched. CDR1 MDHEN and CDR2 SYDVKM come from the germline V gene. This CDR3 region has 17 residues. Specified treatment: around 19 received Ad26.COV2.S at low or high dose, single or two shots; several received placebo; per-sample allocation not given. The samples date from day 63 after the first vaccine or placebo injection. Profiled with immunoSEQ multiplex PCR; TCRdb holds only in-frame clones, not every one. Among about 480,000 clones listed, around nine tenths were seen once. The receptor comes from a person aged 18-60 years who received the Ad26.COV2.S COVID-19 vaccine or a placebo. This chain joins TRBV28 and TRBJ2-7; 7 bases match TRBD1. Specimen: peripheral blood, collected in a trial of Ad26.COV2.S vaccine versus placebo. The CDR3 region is CASSLVAGTDRSYEQYF. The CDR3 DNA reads TGTGCCAGCAGTTTGGTAGCCGGGACAGATCGTTCCTACGAGCAGTACTTC.